This entry concerns a single TCR beta chain. This sample was taken from a study of blood T cell repertoires in COVID-19. In the original processing: Amplification of reference gene primers was used by the study to estimate nucleated cell counts. TCRdb's copy holds only in-frame clones and misses some; the assay was immunoSEQ multiplex PCR. The DNA gave D and trimming, while V, J and clone size come from that table. The table lists 150,000 to 200,000 clones, less than 90% of them singletons. Germline CDR1 and CDR2: MGHDK and SYGVNS. V lost 9 bases and J lost 4, with 13 bases in between. The CDR3 contains 13 residues.

The source of this sequence is a man between 65 and 79 years old with active or convalescent COVID-19. The chain links TRBV25-1 to TRBJ1-3; tentatively, D is TRBD1 (5 bases). Sequenced: peripheral blood. CDR3 sequence: CASLDSSGNTIYF. CDR3 DNA sequence: TGTGCCAGTCTTGACAGCTCCGGAAACACCATATATTTT.